The 5 T cell receptor beta chains presented below share a single source sample, sequenced in a study of CD8 T cells in ankylosing spondylitis. Points from the study as a whole: There was a TCR beta motif, made of several highly homologous variants, that appeared characteristic of ankylosing spondylitis blood.

These receptors have no identified antigens. In TCRdb, the 5' RACE reads were re-called with MiXCR into one record per CDR3 protein. The sample records some 840,000 distinct CDR3 sequences, 12% being singletons. The sample comprised blood, either unsorted or a sorted T cell fraction (not recorded which). Receptors originate from a male donor with ankylosing spondylitis.

This clonotype has ten or more counts. The chain recombines TRBV7-3 with TRBJ2-1; 9 bases map to TRBD2. CDR3 length: 16 residues. Germline lookup yields CDR1 SGHTA and CDR2 FQGTGA. V was pared by 2 bases and J by 7 bases, with 9 bases of the junction left unmatched. The chain's CDR3 is CASSLLKAGGGNEQFF. The CDR3 DNA reads as TGTGCCAGCAGCTTATTGAAAGCGGGGGGAGGGAATGAGCAGTTCTTC.

This chain uses TRBV20-1 with TRBJ2-1; 9 bases line up with TRBD2. Germline CDR1 and CDR2: DFQATT and SNEGSKA (reference sequence). This CDR3 is 16 amino acids long. V lost 4 bases and J lost 10; bases outside the gene matches: 17. The CDR3 coding sequence is TGCAGTGCTACCCCCCTCCTAGCGGGGCCTGACGGGGAGCAGTTCTTC. It translates to CSATPLLAGPDGEQFF.

The chain couples TRBV7-3 to TRBJ2-7; 10 bases match TRBD2. The trim removed 5 bases at V and 3 bases at J, leaving 7 bases unmatched. Per the germline V gene, CDR1 is SGHTA and CDR2 is FQGTGA. This CDR3 has 15 residues. The CDR3 DNA is TGTGCCAGCAGCAAATCTAGCGGGGGCCGCTACGAGCAGTACTTC. This gives the protein CASSKSSGGRYEQYF.

This clonotype occurred a few times. J is TRBJ2-7 and V is TRBV28, with no clear D. Trimming removed 2 bases from V and 4 bases from J, with 12 bases in between. This CDR3 has 14 residues. CDR1 MDHEN and CDR2 SYDVKM come from the germline V gene. CDR3 protein: CASSLMRSEYEQYF. CDR3 coding DNA: TGTGCCAGCAGTTTAATGAGAAGCGAATACGAGCAGTACTTC.

This rearrangement joins TRBV18 to TRBJ1-2; perhaps TRBD1 as D (5 bases). CDR1 is KGHSH, CDR2 LQKENI, per germline. This CDR3 has 15 amino acids. V was cut by 4 bases and J by 8 bases, with 20 bases left in between. Written as DNA, the CDR3 is TGTGCCAGCTCACTTCCGGGACTCAACGACGGCGGCTACACCTTC. Translated, it gives CASSLPGLNDGGYTF.